This T cell receptor (beta chain) is from a study of blood T cell repertoires in COVID-19. About the research overall: Both acute and convalescent COVID-19 samples were obtained from the United States, Italy and Spain. Sample material is recorded as cDNA or gDNA derived from T cells, B-cell-depleted T cells, or PBMCs.

The assay was immunoSEQ multiplex PCR, and TCRdb's table has in-frame clones only and misses some. The table has approximately 150,000 clones, around nine tenths seen once. The sample holds a few counts of this clone. The CDR3 has 15 residues. CDR1 is SGHNT, CDR2 YENEEA, per germline. The trim removed 2 bases at V and 5 bases at J, leaving 5 bases unmatched. The specimen was peripheral blood. The receptor was isolated from a human donor in a cohort sampled during active COVID-19. The chain recombines TRBV11-3 with TRBJ2-1; 8 bases match TRBD2. The CDR3 loop reads CASSLRAGGNNEQFF. The DNA for the CDR3 is TGTGCCAGCAGCTTACGGGCGGGGGGTAACAATGAGCAGTTCTTC. The whole variable domain, filled in from reference TRBV11-3 and TRBJ2-1, reads EAGVVQSPRYKIIEKKQPVAFWCNPISGHNTLYWYLQNLGQGPELLIRYENEEAVDDSQLPKDRFSAERLKGVDSTLKIQPAELGDSAVYLCASSLRAGGNNEQFFGPGTRLTVL.